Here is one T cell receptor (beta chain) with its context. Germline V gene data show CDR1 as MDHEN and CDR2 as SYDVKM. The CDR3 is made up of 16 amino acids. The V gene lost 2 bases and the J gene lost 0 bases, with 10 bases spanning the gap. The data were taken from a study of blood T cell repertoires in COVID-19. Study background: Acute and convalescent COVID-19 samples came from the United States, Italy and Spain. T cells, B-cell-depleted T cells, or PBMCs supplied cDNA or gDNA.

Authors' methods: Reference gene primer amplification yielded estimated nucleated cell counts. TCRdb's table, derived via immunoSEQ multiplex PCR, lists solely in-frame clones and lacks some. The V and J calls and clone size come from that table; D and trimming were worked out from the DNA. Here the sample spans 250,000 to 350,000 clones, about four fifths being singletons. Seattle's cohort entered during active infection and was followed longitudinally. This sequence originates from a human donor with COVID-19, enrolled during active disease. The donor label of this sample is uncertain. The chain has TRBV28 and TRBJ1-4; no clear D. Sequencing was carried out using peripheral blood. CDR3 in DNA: TGTGCCAGCAGTTTAGTCGGCGCGGCAACTAATGAAAAACTGTTTTTT. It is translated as CASSLVGAATNEKLFF.